This T cell receptor beta chain originates from a study of blood T cells in healthy people across ages. Study-wide findings and caveats: Because sorting was not performed, PBMCs prevented conclusive naive versus antigen-experienced comparison.

This clonotype was picked up many times. Its antigen remains unidentified. The ends were cut back, 1 base at V and 0 bases at J, with 7 bases in the middle. The CDR3 sequence is 14 residues long. Germline V CDR1 and CDR2: MDHEN, SYDVKM. PCR was performed a second time for 7 to 11 cycles using a sample-barcoded 5' primer and a J-beta primer mix. The template-switch adaptor was a 5' adaptor with 12 random nucleotides. It tagged each cDNA molecule. TCRdb independently ran MiXCR on the 5' RACE reads; one entry per CDR3 protein. The data show some 900,000 distinct CDR3 sequences, with less than 35% seen just once and around 16% held by the top ten.

The sequence derives from an elderly woman in good health. This chain uses TRBV28 with TRBJ2-7, with D uncertain. Sequences were obtained from blood. CDR3 in DNA: TGTGCCAGCAGTTTATCGCCGCCCTCCTACGAGCAGTACTTC. The encoded protein is CASSLSPPSYEQYF.